These 32 T cell receptor beta chains came from one sample sequenced in a study of blood T cells in healthy people across ages. With a J-beta primer mix and a sample-barcoded 5' primer, a second PCR ran about 7 to 11 cycles. TCRdb processed the 5' RACE reads anew with MiXCR; each CDR3 protein has one entry. Among some 800,000 distinct CDR3 sequences listed, roughly 44% were seen once. Sequencing was performed on blood. The receptors originated from a man aged 55-75 years in good health.

V and J are TRBV11-2 and TRBJ2-1; TRBD1 aligns across 8 bases. There are 16 residues in the CDR3. Per germline, CDR1 SGHAT and CDR2 FQNNGV. V was pared by 5 bases and J by 4 bases, with 10 bases of the junction left unmatched. The CDR3 reads CASSPRQGLSYNEQFF. CDR3 nucleotides: TGTGCCAGCAGCCCGCGACAGGGGTTATCATACAATGAGCAGTTCTTC. Variable domain in full (rest from reference TRBV11-2 and TRBJ2-1): EAGVAQSPRYKIIEKRQSVAFWCNPISGHATLYWYQQILGQGPKLLIQFQNNGVVDDSQLPKDRFSAERLKGVDSTLKIQPAKLEDSAVYLCASSPRQGLSYNEQFFGPGTRLTVL.

The V and J genes are TRBV20-1 and TRBJ2-4; a possible D gene is TRBD2 (6 bases). Looked up from germline, CDR1 is DFQATT and CDR2 is SNEGSKA (reference sequence). The CDR3 has 12 residues. Trimming shortened V by 5 bases and J by 13 bases, and 18 bases separated the two germline ends. DNA of the CDR3: TGCAGTGCTGGTGCGGGGTACAATGAGCAGTACTTC. Protein product: CSAGAGYNEQYF.

As DNA, the CDR3 is TGTGCCAGCAGCCCCGACCGGATCCGCGGGGAGCTGTTTTTT. Its protein product is CASSPDRIRGELFF. The chain couples TRBV6-5 to TRBJ2-2; no firm D call. The CDR3 sequence is 14 residues long. Germline values: CDR1 MNHEY, CDR2 SVGAGI. V was pared by 6 bases and J by 7 bases, with 15 bases between.

This clonotype was recorded a few times. This sequence joins TRBV9 and TRBJ1-6; TRBD1 aligns across 10 bases. Germline V CDR1 and CDR2: SGDLS, YYNGEE. The CDR3 sequence is 14 residues long. V trimming: 5 bases; J trimming: 9 bases; junction bases outside the gene matches: 5. CDR3 nucleotide sequence: TGTGCCAGCAGGCCGGGACAGGGGAGTTCACCCCTCCACTTT. This sequence encodes CASRPGQGSSPLHF.

This sequence joins TRBV6-2 or TRBV6-3 and TRBJ1-1; D perhaps matches TRBD1 (5 bases). Germline CDR1 MNHEY, CDR2 SVGEGT. V was pared by 1 base and J by 0 bases, with 9 bases between. The CDR3 covers 15 residues. The CDR3, as DNA: TGTGCCAGCAGTTACTGGACATCCATGAACACTGAAGCTTTCTTT. Amino acids: CASSYWTSMNTEAFF.

This clonotype showed up many times. The gene calls are TRBV12-3 or TRBV12-4 and TRBJ2-7; D remains unclear. The CDR3 extends over 13 amino acids. V dropped 4 bases and J dropped 3 bases, with 10 bases sitting between them. The CDR3, as DNA: TGTGCCAGCAGTTCCAGGTATCTCTACGAGCAGTACTTC. This codes for CASSSRYLYEQYF.

V is TRBV5-1 and J is TRBJ2-5; D possibly matches TRBD1 or TRBD2 (5 bases each). V lost 5 bases and J 9 bases, leaving 26 bases between the germline ends. The V gene's germline CDR1 is SGHRS and CDR2 YFSETQ. This CDR3 spans 16 amino acids. As DNA, the CDR3 is TGCGCCAGCAGACCCTCTTACGGGACCTCCGAGGAGGCCCAGTACTTC. It specifies CASRPSYGTSEEAQYF.

CDR3 amino acids: CASRTAAGAEAFF. Here the CDR3 DNA reads TGTGCCAGCAGAACAGCGGCAGGGGCTGAAGCTTTCTTT. The J gene is TRBJ1-1, the V gene TRBV7-3; tentative D call: TRBD1 (6 bases). The CDR3 extends over 13 amino acids. Germline V CDR1 and CDR2: SGHTA, FQGTGA. V was pared by 6 bases and J by 6 bases, with 14 bases between.

The chain uses TRBV2 and TRBJ2-7; D is perhaps TRBD2 (7 bases). The CDR3 extends over 15 amino acids. Trimming shortened V by 9 bases and J by 2 bases, and 20 bases separated the two germline ends. Looked up from germline, CDR1 is SNHLY and CDR2 is FYNNEI. CDR3 coding DNA: TGTGCCAGTAGGGCGCAGAGGGGGGGGCCCTACGAGCAGTACTTC. Translation gives CASRAQRGGPYEQYF.

V gene TRBV7-9 combines with J gene TRBJ2-5, with D tentatively TRBD1 (5 bases). This CDR3 contains 15 residues. The germline gives CDR1 SEHNR, CDR2 FQNEAQ (reference sequence). Between the trimmed V and J ends, which lost 3 bases and 1 base, there was a span of 12 bases. This CDR3 is CASSLGQTLQETQYF. DNA of the CDR3: TGTGCCAGCAGCTTGGGGCAGACTCTCCAAGAGACCCAGTACTTC.

The chain joins TRBV20-1 to TRBJ2-5; tentative D call: TRBD2 (7 bases). Germline V CDR1 and CDR2: DFQATT, SNEGSKA (reference sequence). This CDR3 spans 15 amino acids. Trimming took off 1 base at V and 0 bases at J, with 12 bases between the two ends. In DNA, the CDR3 is TGCAGTGCTAGAGGCGGGGGCGGGTACCAAGAGACCCAGTACTTC. Protein sequence: CSARGGGGYQETQYF.

This clonotype has ten or more counts. This CDR3 reads CASSPLTKQYF. The CDR3 nucleotides read TGTGCCAGCAGCCCTCTAACGAAGCAGTACTTC. The V call is TRBV7-2, the J call TRBJ2-7, with D hard to call. Trimming shortened V by 5 bases and J by 8 bases, and 10 bases separated the two germline ends. CDR3 length: 11 residues. Germline V lookup: CDR1 SGHTA, CDR2 FQGNSA.

This clonotype occurred a few times. V gene TRBV27 combines with J gene TRBJ2-5; TRBD1 aligns across 7 bases. J lost 6 bases, V lost 5 bases, and 6 bases had no gene match. This CDR3 spans 13 amino acids. The germline gives CDR1 MNHEY, CDR2 SMNVEV (reference sequence). CDR3 nucleotide sequence: TGTGCCAGCAGTATTGACAGGGTGAAGACCCAGTACTTC. Translation: CASSIDRVKTQYF.

In this sample, this clonotype turned up a few times. The chain carries TRBV20-1 and TRBJ2-1; 7 bases are a match to TRBD1. The trim removed 5 bases at V and 2 bases at J, leaving 6 bases unmatched. The CDR3 is 14 residues long. Looked up from germline, CDR1 is DFQATT and CDR2 is SNEGSKA (reference sequence). In nucleotides, the CDR3 is TGCAGTGCTCCCCGACAGGGCCCCTACAATGAGCAGTTCTTC. Its protein is CSAPRQGPYNEQFF.

Remarks on this clonotype: Since a much larger clone is just one base distant, this may be a read error. The chain carries TRBV29-1 and TRBJ1-2; D may be TRBD1 (5 bases). The CDR3 contains 15 residues. Germline V CDR1 and CDR2: SQVTM, ANQGSEA. The V gene lost 1 base and the J gene lost 7 bases, with 19 bases spanning the gap. The CDR3 nucleotides are TGCAGCGTTGAAGGGGGACCCAAAATTCCCTGTGGCTACACCTTC. This translates into CSVEGGPKIPCGYTF.

The chain combines TRBV28 with TRBJ1-5; possible D gene TRBD1, 6 bases. Trimming removed 3 bases from V and 6 bases from J, with 15 bases in between. CDR3 length: 15 residues. CDR1 is MDHEN, CDR2 SYDVKM, per germline. The CDR3 loop is CASSLGGGASQPQHF. The DNA for the CDR3 is TGTGCCAGCAGTTTGGGGGGGGGGGCTAGTCAGCCCCAGCATTTT. The entire variable domain, with the rest obtained from reference TRBV28 and TRBJ1-5, is as follows: DVKVTQSSRYLVKRTGEKVFLECVQDMDHENMFWYRQDPGLGLRLIYFSYDVKMKEKGDIPEGYSVSREKKERFSLILESASTNQTSMYLCASSLGGGASQPQHFGDGTRLSIL.

The rearrangement joins TRBV11-3 to TRBJ2-3, with D possibly matching TRBD2 (6 bases). Germline CDR1 and CDR2: SGHNT and YENEEA. The CDR3 is 17 residues long. Trimming shortened V by 1 base and J by 2 bases, and 16 bases separated the two germline ends. The DNA of the CDR3 is TGTGCCAGCAGCTTAGTCAGTATGGCGGGGACCACAGATACGCAGTATTTT. Encoded protein: CASSLVSMAGTTDTQYF.

The rearrangement links TRBV5-6 to TRBJ2-1; 12 positions agree with TRBD2. The CDR3 has 17 residues. V shed 1 base, J shed 10 bases, and the junction held 12 bases outside the gene matches. Looked up from germline, CDR1 is SGHDT and CDR2 is YYEEEE. The CDR3 nucleotides read TGTGCCAGCAGCTTGAGGACTAGCGGGGCCCTTACAATGGAGCAGTTCTTC. Protein: CASSLRTSGALTMEQFF.

The rearrangement uses TRBV19 and TRBJ2-3, with D unclear. Trimming left V 6 bases short and J 2 bases short, with 12 bases between. CDR3 size: 14 residues. Germline V gene sequence: CDR1 LNHDA, CDR2 SQIVND (reference sequence). CDR3 in DNA: TGTGCCAGTAGAGCCGGATGGGACACAGATACGCAGTATTTT. It encodes CASRAGWDTDTQYF.

This clonotype was picked up a small number of times. CDR3 in amino acids: CSARELAGLTDTQYF. CDR3 coding DNA: TGCAGTGCTAGAGAGCTAGCGGGGCTCACAGATACGCAGTATTTT. V usage is TRBV20-1 and J usage is TRBJ2-3, with 9 positions matching TRBD2. The germline V gene encodes CDR1 DFQATT and CDR2 SNEGSKA (reference sequence). The CDR3 loop spans 15 amino acids. The V and J ends lost 0 bases and 2 bases, in that order; junction bases with no gene match: 3.

This clonotype was seen a few times. The chain combines TRBV11-2 with TRBJ2-3; TRBD2 aligns across 10 bases. Trimming removed 3 bases from V and 2 bases from J; junction bases left unmatched: 8. Germline V gene sequence: CDR1 SGHAT, CDR2 FQNNGV. This CDR3 spans 17 amino acids. CDR3 sequence: CASSFGSGGPFTDTQYF. The CDR3 DNA sequence: TGTGCCAGCAGCTTCGGTAGCGGGGGGCCCTTCACAGATACGCAGTATTTT.

This clonotype was picked up one time. One end of the junction fails to match germline, which may point to a read error. V usage is TRBV12-3 or TRBV12-4 and J usage is TRBJ2-5, with D perhaps TRBD1 (5 bases). This CDR3 is 15 amino acids long. CDR3 sequence reads: CASSLQGPSMETLYF. In DNA, the CDR3 is TGTGCCAGCAGTTTGCAGGGCCCAAGTATGGAGACCCTGTACTTC.

About this clonotype itself: This clone may be a read error of a much larger clone one base away. This chain uses TRBV5-1 with TRBJ2-3, with D tentatively TRBD2 (6 bases). Germline CDR1 and CDR2: SGHRS and YFSETQ. V was clipped by 0 bases and J by 3 bases, with 14 bases between them. This CDR3 contains 16 residues. The CDR3: CASSLGSTAGTDTQYF. The CDR3 nucleotides are TGCGCCAGCAGCTTGGGATCAACGGCGGGAACAGATACGCAGTATTTT.

This clonotype was detected a few times. The chain employs TRBV15 and TRBJ1-2; D is undetermined. V was pared by 5 bases and J by 7 bases, with 11 bases between. CDR3 length equals 12 residues. CDR1 and CDR2 (germline): LNHNV, YYDKDF (reference sequence). The DNA of the CDR3 is TGTGCCACCAGCCCCGGGAGCCGTGGCTACACCTTC. Protein product: CATSPGSRGYTF.

There are a few counts of this clonotype. The chain joins TRBV20-1 to TRBJ1-1, with no clear D. Germline V gives CDR1 DFQATT, CDR2 SNEGSKA (reference sequence). Trimming cost V 3 bases and J 4 bases, with 12 bases left between them. This CDR3 spans 13 amino acids. The CDR3 DNA reads TGCAGTGCTAGGGAGGGCTTAGGCACTGAAGCTTTCTTT. This codes for CSAREGLGTEAFF.

This chain joins TRBV2 and TRBJ1-4; 9 bases line up with TRBD1. CDR1 is SNHLY and CDR2 is FYNNEI in the germline V gene. After removal of 6 bases from V and 12 bases from J, the junction contained 11 bases not matched to a gene. This CDR3 contains 14 residues. DNA for the CDR3: TGTGCCAGCAGCCCAGGACAGGGGAGAGAAGAACTGTTTTTT. It translates to CASSPGQGREELFF.

The V call is TRBV7-9, the J call TRBJ1-1, with D perhaps matching TRBD1 (5 bases). Germline V lookup: CDR1 SEHNR, CDR2 FQNEAQ (reference sequence). V was cut by 5 bases and J by 6 bases, with 16 bases left in between. CDR3 size: 14 residues. CDR3 in amino acids: CASSPPGVKAEAFF. CDR3 DNA sequence: TGTGCCAGCAGCCCGCCGGGGGTGAAGGCTGAAGCTTTCTTT.

With regard to this clonotype: An end of the junction differs from the germline gene, which may be a read error. The genes are TRBV7-3 and TRBJ1-6, with TRBD1 as a possible D gene (6 bases). Germline V gene lookup returns CDR1 SGHTA and CDR2 FQGTGA. The CDR3 spans 14 residues. The CDR3 is CSSSSTGGHSPLHF. In DNA form, the CDR3 reads TGTTCCAGCAGCTCGACCGGGGGGCATTCACCCCTCCACTTT. Based on the CDR3 plus reference TRBV7-3 and TRBJ1-6, the full variable domain is GAGVSQTPSNKVTEKGKYVELRCDPISGHTALYWYRQSLGQGPEFLIYFQGTGAADDSGLPNDRFFAVRPEGSVSTLKIQRTERGDSAVYLCSSSSTGGHSPLHFGNGTRLTVT.

The J gene is TRBJ2-5, the V gene TRBV20-1; TRBD2 matches 8 bases. The CDR3 covers 16 residues. After removal of 0 bases from V and 2 bases from J, the junction contained 8 bases not matched to a gene. The germline V gene has CDR1 DFQATT and CDR2 SNEGSKA (reference sequence). The CDR3 is CSARDQSGGRQETQYF. CDR3 DNA sequence: TGCAGTGCTAGAGATCAAAGCGGGGGTCGACAAGAGACCCAGTACTTC.

V usage is TRBV3-1 and J usage is TRBJ2-3; 8 bases align to TRBD2. This CDR3 has 15 amino acids. Germline V CDR1 and CDR2: LGHDT, YNNKEL (reference sequence). Trimming took 5 bases from V and 1 from J; bases not matched to a gene: 5. The DNA of the CDR3 is TGTGCCAGCAGCTCTAGCGGGCGGGGCACAGATACGCAGTATTTT. Its protein product is CASSSSGRGTDTQYF.

The rearrangement joins TRBV20-1 to TRBJ2-7; no firm D call. Per germline, CDR1 DFQATT and CDR2 SNEGSKA (reference sequence). V lost 5 bases, J lost 6 bases, and 14 bases lay in between. The CDR3 totals 12 residues. CDR3 coding DNA: TGCAGTGCTGTAGTACAACACTGCGAGCAGTACTTC. This encodes CSAVVQHCEQYF.

The J gene is TRBJ2-5, the V gene TRBV5-1, with D possibly matching TRBD2 (5 bases). This CDR3 contains 14 residues. Deletions cut 4 bases from V and 11 bases from J, with 21 bases between. CDR1 is SGHRS, CDR2 YFSETQ, per germline. The CDR3 bases are TGCGCCAGCAGCCGGGATCAAACTAAACCCCAGCAGTACTTC. Translation gives CASSRDQTKPQQYF. Drawing the rest from reference TRBV5-1 and TRBJ2-5, the complete variable domain is KAGVTQTPRYLIKTRGQQVTLSCSPISGHRSVSWYQQTPGQGLQFLFEYFSETQRNKGNFPGRFSGRQFSNSRSEMNVSTLELGDSALYLCASSRDQTKPQQYFGPGTRLLVL.